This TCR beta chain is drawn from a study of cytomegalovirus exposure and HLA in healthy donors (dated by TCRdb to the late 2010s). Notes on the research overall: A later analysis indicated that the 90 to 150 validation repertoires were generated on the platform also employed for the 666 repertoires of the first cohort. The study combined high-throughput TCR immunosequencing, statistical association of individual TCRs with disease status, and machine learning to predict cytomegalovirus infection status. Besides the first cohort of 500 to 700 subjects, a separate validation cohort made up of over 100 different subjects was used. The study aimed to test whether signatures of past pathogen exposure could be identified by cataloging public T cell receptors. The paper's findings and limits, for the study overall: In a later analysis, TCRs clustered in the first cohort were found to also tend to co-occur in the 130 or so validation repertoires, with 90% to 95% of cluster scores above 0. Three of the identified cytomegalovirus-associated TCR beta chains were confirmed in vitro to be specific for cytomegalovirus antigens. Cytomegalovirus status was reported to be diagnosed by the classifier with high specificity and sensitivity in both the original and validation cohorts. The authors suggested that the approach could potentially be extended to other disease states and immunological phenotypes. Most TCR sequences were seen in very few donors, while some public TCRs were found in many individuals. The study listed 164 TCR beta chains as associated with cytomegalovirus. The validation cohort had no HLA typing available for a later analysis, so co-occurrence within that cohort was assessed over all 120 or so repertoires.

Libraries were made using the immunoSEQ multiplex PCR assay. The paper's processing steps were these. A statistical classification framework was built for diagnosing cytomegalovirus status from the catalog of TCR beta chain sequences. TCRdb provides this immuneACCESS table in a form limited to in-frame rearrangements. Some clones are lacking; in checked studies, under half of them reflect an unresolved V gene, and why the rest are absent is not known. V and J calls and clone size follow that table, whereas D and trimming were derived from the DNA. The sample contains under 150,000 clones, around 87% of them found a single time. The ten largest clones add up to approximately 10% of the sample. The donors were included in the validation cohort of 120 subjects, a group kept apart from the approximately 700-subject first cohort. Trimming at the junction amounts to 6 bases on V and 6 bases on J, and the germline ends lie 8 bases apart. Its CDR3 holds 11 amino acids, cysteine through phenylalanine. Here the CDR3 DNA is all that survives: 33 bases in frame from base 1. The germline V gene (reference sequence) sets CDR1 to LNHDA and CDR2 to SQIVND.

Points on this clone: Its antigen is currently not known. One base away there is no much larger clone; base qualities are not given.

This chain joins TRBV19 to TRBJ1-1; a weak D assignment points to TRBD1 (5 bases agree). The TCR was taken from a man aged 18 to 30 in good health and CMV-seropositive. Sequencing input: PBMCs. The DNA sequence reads TGTGCCAGTAGCCCGGGGGCTGAAGCTTTCTTT. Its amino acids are CASSPGAEAFF.